A selection of T cell receptor beta chains follows, all from one sample in a study of shared clonotypes between healthy human individuals. Produced via immunoSEQ multiplex PCR; TCRdb's table is partial and in-frame only. The sample holds about 2.4 million clones, 80% to 95% seen once. Sequencing was carried out using naive CD4+ T cells from PBMCs. The receptors here all came from a man in his late teens or twenties in good health. Some clones in this sample may be carry-over from other donors' samples. Both conserved end residues are part of each CDR3. The D gene is left open where the match is weak. Not every row has a clone size; where given, it reads once, few, many or a size class.

CASSWGLAGVSDTQYF,TGCGCCAGCAGCTGGGGACTAGCGGGAGTGTCAGATACGCAGTATTTT,TRBJ2-3,TRBV5-1,TRBD2,NA
CASSEGSSNQPQHF,TGCGCCAGCAGTGAGGGAAGTAGCAATCAGCCCCAGCATTTT,TRBJ1-5,TRBV10-1,NA,NA
CASSRPGTGSDTQYF,TGTGCCAGCTCACGTCCCGGGACAGGGTCAGATACGCAGTATTTT,TRBJ2-3,TRBV18,TRBD1,NA
CASSQQWGHTEAFF,TGTGCCAGCTCACAACAGTGGGGGCACACTGAAGCTTTCTTT,TRBJ1-1,TRBV18,NA,NA
CASSPRTSGNTGELFF,TGTGCCAGCAGTCCCCGGACTAGCGGAAACACCGGGGAGCTGTTTTTT,TRBJ2-2,TRBV7-2,TRBD2,NA
CASSLEGGRNTEAFF,TGCGCCAGCAGCTTGGAGGGCGGGAGGAACACTGAAGCTTTCTTT,TRBJ1-1,TRBV5-1,NA,NA
CASSGGASGSGTDTQYF,TGTGCCAGCAGCGGGGGGGCTAGCGGGAGTGGCACAGATACGCAGTATTTT,TRBJ2-3,TRBV9,TRBD2,NA
CASSEVRPRGYTF,TGTGCCAGCAGTGAAGTAAGGCCGCGTGGCTACACCTTC,TRBJ1-2,TRBV2,NA,NA
CASSLEGVAGTGAAYEQYF,TGTGCCAGCAGCTTAGAGGGTGTGGCCGGGACAGGGGCCGCCTACGAGCAGTACTTC,TRBJ2-7,TRBV7-9,TRBD1,NA
CATSRDPNYGYTF,TGTGCCACCAGCAGAGATCCGAACTATGGCTACACCTTC,TRBJ1-2,TRBV15,NA,NA
CATSQGARETQYF,TGTGCCACCTCCCAGGGGGCGCGAGAGACCCAGTACTTC,TRBJ2-5,TRBV11-1,TRBD1,NA
CASSWTLGSYTF,TGTGCCAGCTCTTGGACACTAGGGAGCTACACCTTC,TRBJ1-2,TRBV28,NA,few
CASTRTSGDEQFF,TGTGCCAGCACCCGGACCAGTGGGGATGAGCAGTTCTTC,TRBJ2-1,TRBV5-6,NA,NA
CATSWTGGGETQYF,TGTGCCACCAGTTGGACAGGGGGCGGAGAGACCCAGTACTTC,TRBJ2-5,TRBV15,TRBD1,NA
CASSELVLYNEQFF,TGCGCCAGCAGTGAGTTGGTTCTCTACAATGAGCAGTTCTTC,TRBJ2-1,TRBV10-2,NA,once
CASSLVLAGDREQYF,TGTGCCAGCAGTTTGGTCCTAGCGGGAGATCGAGAGCAGTACTTC,TRBJ2-7,TRBV28,TRBD2,NA
CASSLASQSSEQYF,TGTGCCAGCAGCTTAGCATCACAGAGTTCCGAGCAGTACTTC,TRBJ2-7,TRBV7-9,NA,NA
CASSLSSYEQYF,TGTGCCAGCTCACTGAGCTCCTACGAGCAGTACTTC,TRBJ2-7,TRBV18,NA,once
CASSSNYNEQFF,TGTGCCAGCAGCTCAAATTATAATGAGCAGTTCTTC,TRBJ2-1,TRBV7-6,NA,NA
CASSLGGGEQYF,TGCGCCAGCAGCTTGGGAGGTGGCGAGCAGTACTTC,TRBJ2-7,TRBV5-1,NA,NA
CASSLVGGSKAFF,TGTGCCAGCAGTTTAGTGGGTGGGTCTAAAGCTTTCTTT,TRBJ1-1,TRBV28,NA,NA
CASRTHLEPTDTQYF,TGTGCCAGTCGGACTCACCTAGAACCCACAGATACGCAGTATTTT,TRBJ2-3,TRBV19,NA,NA
CASSRGTLTDTQYF,TGTGCCAGCAGCCGAGGGACCCTCACAGATACGCAGTATTTT,TRBJ2-3,TRBV7-3,NA,NA
CASSLGGRLSGSTIYF,TGCGCCAGCAGCTTGGGGGGACGGCTCTCTGGAAGCACCATATATTTT,TRBJ1-3,TRBV5-1,NA,NA
CASGPSGSGTQYF,TGTGCTAGTGGCCCTAGCGGGAGTGGGACCCAGTACTTC,TRBJ2-5,TRBV12-5,TRBD2,NA
CASSSRSGLDEQYF,TGTGCCAGCAGTTCACGTAGTGGACTAGACGAGCAGTACTTC,TRBJ2-7,TRBV28,TRBD2,NA
CASSPFGQETQYF,TGTGCCAGCAGCCCTTTTGGGCAAGAGACCCAGTACTTC,TRBJ2-5,TRBV7-3,NA,NA
CASSLGAGVGGYTF,TGTGCCAGCAGCTTAGGAGCAGGGGTCGGTGGCTACACCTTC,TRBJ1-2,TRBV7-2,NA,NA
CAISDSTTGTVGDTQYF,TGTGCCATCAGTGATTCGACGACCGGGACTGTGGGGGATACGCAGTATTTT,TRBJ2-3,TRBV10-3,NA,once
CASSIDRGVTEAFF,TGTGCCAGTAGTATCGACAGGGGAGTCACTGAAGCTTTCTTT,TRBJ1-1,TRBV19,TRBD1,once
CASSLAPRGAYGDGYTF,TGTGCCAGCAGCTTAGCCCCTCGGGGGGCGTATGGGGATGGCTACACCTTC,TRBJ1-2,TRBV7-3,NA,NA
CASSLVAGALDQYF,TGCGCCAGCAGCTTGGTGGCAGGGGCCCTTGATCAGTACTTC,TRBJ2-7,TRBV5-1,NA,NA
CATLWTSGSRNEQFF,TGTGCCACCCTGTGGACTAGCGGGAGTAGGAATGAGCAGTTCTTC,TRBJ2-1,TRBV10-3,TRBD2,NA
CASSESSGTHTGELFF,TGTGCCAGCAGTGAGTCTAGCGGGACGCACACCGGGGAGCTGTTTTTT,TRBJ2-2,TRBV2,TRBD2,once
CASITGGRAGELFF,TGTGCCAGCATCACAGGGGGTCGGGCCGGGGAGCTGTTTTTT,TRBJ2-2,TRBV2,TRBD1,NA
CASSQVADWGEQYF,TGTGCCAGCAGCCAAGTCGCGGATTGGGGCGAGCAGTACTTC,TRBJ2-7,TRBV14,NA,NA
CAWSASVGTEAFF,TGTGCCTGGAGTGCATCAGTTGGCACTGAAGCTTTCTTT,TRBJ1-1,TRBV30,NA,NA
CASSESQGGYGYTF,TGTGCCAGCAGTGAATCCCAGGGAGGCTATGGCTACACCTTC,TRBJ1-2,TRBV6-1,NA,NA
CASSFGSPSTAGVSGELFF,TGTGCCAGCAGCTTCGGTTCTCCCTCTACGGCAGGGGTCAGCGGGGAGCTGTTTTTT,TRBJ2-2,TRBV5-6,NA,NA
CSVDNSGDTQYF,TGCAGCGTCGACAATAGCGGAGATACGCAGTATTTT,TRBJ2-3,TRBV29-1,NA,NA
CSVTDGTNYGYTF,TGCAGCGTCACGGACGGAACTAACTATGGCTACACCTTC,TRBJ1-2,TRBV29-1,NA,NA
CASSVRLAGQETQYF,TGTGCCAGCAGCGTACGACTAGCGGGCCAAGAGACCCAGTACTTC,TRBJ2-5,TRBV9,TRBD2,NA
CSARRSETQYF,TGCAGCGCGAGGAGGTCGGAGACCCAGTACTTC,TRBJ2-5,TRBV29-1,NA,NA
CASGALGGSNQPQHF,TGTGCCAGCGGGGCCTTGGGGGGTAGCAATCAGCCCCAGCATTTT,TRBJ1-5,TRBV28,NA,NA
CASSPLAGIDNEQFF,TGTGCCAGCAGCCCACTAGCGGGGATAGACAATGAGCAGTTCTTC,TRBJ2-1,TRBV4-2,TRBD2,NA
CASSLHRGGNEKLFF,TGTGCCAGCAGTTTACACAGGGGGGGCAATGAAAAACTGTTTTTT,TRBJ1-4,TRBV28,TRBD1,NA
CASSLGGQGRREQYF,TGTGCCAGCAGTTTAGGGGGACAGGGAAGGAGGGAGCAGTACTTC,TRBJ2-7,TRBV28,TRBD1,NA